The next 21 T cell receptor beta chains were all read from a single sample in a study of beta chain features in type 1 diabetes. The whole isolated RNA underwent reverse transcription, so sequencing captured expressed TCRB transcripts. Only in-frame clones appear in the TCRdb table, and some are missing; sequencing was by immunoSEQ multiplex PCR. The sample carries about 220,000 clones, around 9.9% recorded once. The sample consisted of central memory CD4+ T cells from blood. These receptors came from a young man in good health.

This chain connects TRBV11-2 to TRBJ2-7; D possibly corresponds to TRBD2 (5 bases). The CDR3 has 14 residues. The V end lost 1 base, the J end lost 3 bases, and 10 bases lay between the germline ends. From germline, CDR1 is SGHAT and CDR2 FQNNGV. The CDR3 coding sequence is TGTGCCAGCAGCTTAGGGGGAGCCAGCTACGAGCAGTACTTC. This encodes CASSLGGASYEQYF. The full variable domain, completed using reference TRBV11-2 and TRBJ2-7, is EAGVAQSPRYKIIEKRQSVAFWCNPISGHATLYWYQQILGQGPKLLIQFQNNGVVDDSQLPKDRFSAERLKGVDSTLKIQPAKLEDSAVYLCASSLGGASYEQYFGPGTRLTVT.

This CDR3 is CAWAPGEDQPQHF. The CDR3 nucleotides read TGTGCCTGGGCGCCCGGGGAGGATCAGCCCCAGCATTTT. V is TRBV30 and J is TRBJ1-5, with no clear D. The V end lost 5 bases, the J end lost 5 bases, and 13 bases lay between the germline ends. Germline lookup yields CDR1 GTSNPN and CDR2 SVGIG (reference sequence). The CDR3 is 13 residues long.

The genes are TRBV11-2 and TRBJ2-6; D gene uncertain. The CDR3 is made up of 17 amino acids. Trimming shortened V by 0 bases and J by 1 base, and 10 bases separated the two germline ends. Germline assignment: CDR1 SGHAT and CDR2 FQNNGV. CDR3 sequence: CASSLDVRFSGANVLTF. CDR3 coding DNA: TGTGCCAGCAGCTTAGATGTTCGGTTTTCTGGGGCCAACGTCCTGACTTTC.

The genes are TRBV5-1 and TRBJ2-7; D gene unclear. Per the germline V gene, CDR1 is SGHRS and CDR2 is YFSETQ. V gave up 0 bases and J gave up 2 bases, with 6 bases separating them. The CDR3 is made up of 13 amino acids. The CDR3 here is CASSLEVTYEQYF. The CDR3, as DNA: TGCGCCAGCAGCTTGGAGGTGACCTACGAGCAGTACTTC.

Many counts were recorded for this clone. The V gene is TRBV10-3, the J gene TRBJ2-3, with TRBD1 matching 8 bases. This CDR3 contains 12 residues. From germline, CDR1 is ENHRY and CDR2 SYGVKD. The junction had 4 bases not matched to a gene; V was cut back by 10 bases and J by 4 bases. The chain's CDR3 is CATGQGPDTQYF. The DNA for the CDR3 is TGTGCCACCGGACAGGGCCCAGATACGCAGTATTTT.

The rearrangement uses TRBV4-2 and TRBJ2-5; 7 bases align to TRBD2. Germline V gene sequence: CDR1 LGHNA, CDR2 YNFKEQ. The CDR3 has 17 amino acids. J was trimmed by 0 bases and V by 4 bases; bases with no gene match: 11. The CDR3: CASSPVPSGTYQETQYF. In nucleotides, the CDR3 is TGTGCCAGCAGCCCGGTACCTAGCGGTACGTACCAAGAGACCCAGTACTTC.

The CDR3 is CASSLGVGDPQHF. Written as DNA, the CDR3 is TGTGCCAGCAGCTTGGGGGTAGGGGACCCCCAGCATTTT. This chain uses TRBV5-6 with TRBJ1-5; the D gene is possibly TRBD1 (5 bases). Trimming cost V 0 bases and J 10 bases, with 11 bases left between them. The CDR3 extends over 13 amino acids. The V gene's germline CDR1 is SGHDT and CDR2 YYEEEE.

The chain uses TRBV7-3 and TRBJ2-5; TRBD2 might be the D (6 bases). This CDR3 spans 14 amino acids. Deletions cut 5 bases from V and 4 bases from J, with 14 bases between. Per germline, CDR1 SGHTA and CDR2 FQGTGA. CDR3 in amino acids: CASSRRLERETQYF. Here the CDR3 DNA reads TGTGCCAGCAGCCGCCGACTAGAAAGAGAGACCCAGTACTTC. The whole variable domain, remainder taken from reference TRBV7-3 and TRBJ2-5, is GAGVSQTPSNKVTEKGKYVELRCDPISGHTALYWYRQSLGQGPEFLIYFQGTGAADDSGLPNDRFFAVRPEGSVSTLKIQRTERGDSAVYLCASSRRLERETQYFGPGTRLLVL.

This CDR3 reads CASSLPHATGGGYTF. CDR3 bases: TGTGCCAGCAGTTTACCGCACGCTACAGGGGGCGGCTACACCTTC. The V and J genes are TRBV28 and TRBJ1-2, with 9 bases identical to TRBD1. CDR1 MDHEN and CDR2 SYDVKM come from the germline V gene. This CDR3 has 15 residues. V shed 2 bases and J 8 bases; nucleotides not matched to a gene: 9.

The V call is TRBV11-2, the J call TRBJ1-1, with D hard to call. V shed 5 bases and J shed 2 bases, with 9 bases lying between them. This CDR3 has 13 amino acids. Germline CDR1 reads SGHAT; CDR2 reads FQNNGV. CDR3 sequence: CASSDWTNTEAFF. The CDR3 nucleotides read TGTGCCAGCAGCGACTGGACCAACACTGAAGCTTTCTTT.

V and J are TRBV28 and TRBJ1-1; D not certain. V was clipped by 3 bases and J by 4 bases, with 9 bases between them. Germline CDR1 is MDHEN and CDR2 is SYDVKM. The CDR3 loop spans 13 amino acids. CDR3 residues: CASSLALLTEAFF. CDR3 in DNA: TGTGCCAGCAGTTTGGCCCTCCTCACTGAAGCTTTCTTT.

This chain links TRBV5-4 with TRBJ2-3; 9 bases are shared with TRBD1. The V gene's germline CDR1 is SGHNT and CDR2 YYREEE (reference sequence). V lost 4 bases, J lost 3 bases, and 6 bases stayed unmatched. The CDR3 is 15 residues long. The CDR3 loop is CASSKGTGRTDTQYF. DNA of the CDR3: TGTGCCAGCAGCAAGGGGACAGGGCGGACAGATACGCAGTATTTT.

CDR3 protein: CASSRPGGYKETQYF. DNA of the CDR3: TGTGCCAGCAGCCGCCCAGGGGGATACAAAGAGACCCAGTACTTC. The genes are TRBV5-4 and TRBJ2-5, with 7 positions matching TRBD1. The CDR3 extends over 15 amino acids. Per the germline V gene, CDR1 is SGHNT and CDR2 is YYREEE (reference sequence). Unmatched junction bases numbered 9, after V lost 4 bases and J lost 3 bases.

This clone has more than one count but fewer than ten. The chain combines TRBV5-1 with TRBJ2-2; 12 nucleotides line up with TRBD2. V dropped 1 base and J dropped 6; count of bases not matched to a gene: 4. The CDR3 runs to 16 residues. The V gene's germline CDR1 is SGHRS and CDR2 YFSETQ. The DNA for the CDR3 is TGCGCCAGCAGCTTGTGGCCTAGCGGGAGGGCCGGGGAGCTGTTTTTT. Encoded protein: CASSLWPSGRAGELFF. Looking up the rest from reference TRBV5-1 and TRBJ2-2 gives the full variable domain: KAGVTQTPRYLIKTRGQQVTLSCSPISGHRSVSWYQQTPGQGLQFLFEYFSETQRNKGNFPGRFSGRQFSNSRSEMNVSTLELGDSALYLCASSLWPSGRAGELFFGEGSRLTVL.

This clone was counted a few times. This chain connects TRBV27 to TRBJ2-5; 11 bases fit TRBD1. Germline V lookup: CDR1 MNHEY, CDR2 SMNVEV (reference sequence). Trimming at V came to 0 bases and at J to 5 bases, leaving 8 bases not matched to a gene. The CDR3 spans 17 residues. CDR3 bases: TGTGCCAGCAGTTTATCCCCGGGACAGGGGGTACAGGAGACCCAGTACTTC. Translation: CASSLSPGQGVQETQYF.

This clone was picked up a small number of times. The V and J genes are TRBV25-1 and TRBJ2-7; tentative D call: TRBD2 (6 bases). V lost 1 base, J lost 3 bases, and 10 bases lay in between. The CDR3 has 14 amino acids. CDR1 is MGHDK, CDR2 SYGVNS, per germline. In DNA form, the CDR3 reads TGTGCCAGCAGTGAATCGGGACTTCACTACGAGCAGTACTTC. This encodes CASSESGLHYEQYF.

This chain's CDR3 is CASSTGVNYGYTF. CDR3 DNA sequence: TGTGCCAGCAGCACAGGGGTTAACTATGGCTACACCTTC. The genes are TRBV6-5 and TRBJ1-2; 7 nucleotides line up with TRBD1. The junction had 2 bases not matched to a gene; V was cut back by 6 bases and J by 1 base. The CDR3 runs 13 residues. Germline CDR1 MNHEY, CDR2 SVGAGI.

V gene TRBV7-2 combines with J gene TRBJ2-1; a possible D gene is TRBD1 (5 bases). Germline assignment: CDR1 SGHTA and CDR2 FQGNSA. The CDR3 extends over 13 amino acids. Trimming cost V 5 bases and J 5 bases, with 10 bases left between them. The CDR3 here is CASSLRQNNEQFF. Here the CDR3 DNA reads TGTGCCAGCAGCCTAAGACAGAACAATGAGCAGTTCTTC.

This clone was found a few times. This sequence joins TRBV4-3 and TRBJ2-7; perhaps TRBD1 as D (6 bases). Germline V gene lookup returns CDR1 LGHNA and CDR2 YSLEER. The CDR3 is 16 amino acids. With 0 bases removed from V and 9 bases from J, the gap between germline ends came to 21 bases. The CDR3 loop is CASSQEPGTPPGVQYF. Written as DNA, the CDR3 is TGCGCCAGCAGCCAAGAACCGGGGACGCCCCCAGGGGTGCAGTACTTC.

This clone has more than one count but fewer than ten. The chain joins TRBV9 to TRBJ2-3, with TRBD2 identical over 8 bases. The J segment lost 1 base and the V segment lost 4 bases, leaving 5 bases of the junction unmatched. CDR1 is SGDLS, CDR2 YYNGEE, per germline. The CDR3 extends over 15 amino acids. This chain's CDR3 is CASSLLAEGTDTQYF. The DNA of the CDR3 is TGTGCCAGCAGCCTACTAGCGGAGGGCACAGATACGCAGTATTTT.

This sequence joins TRBV7-6 and TRBJ2-3, with TRBD2 matching over 9 bases. V was pared by 2 bases and J by 6 bases, with 9 bases of the junction left unmatched. This CDR3 region has 16 residues. CDR1 is SGHVS and CDR2 is FNYEAQ in the germline V gene. The CDR3 loop reads CASSLWASGMGDTQYF. The CDR3 DNA follows: TGTGCCAGCAGCTTATGGGCTAGCGGGATGGGGGATACGCAGTATTTT.